This T cell receptor beta chain was retrieved from a study of identical twins. The CDR3 contains 12 residues. Per germline, CDR1 SGDLS and CDR2 YYNGEE. Trimming took off 3 bases at V and 2 bases at J, with 4 bases between the two ends. A universal primer site came from template switching; cDNA carried unique molecular identifiers. In TCRdb, the 5' RACE reads were re-called with MiXCR into one record per CDR3 protein. The sample includes about 100,000 distinct CDR3 sequences, 5.9% seen only once; the top ten take 10% to 15%. This clonotype has a count of ten or more. Antigen specificity is unknown. Study findings and constraints: For zero-insertion analyses, partial confounding could come from invariant MAIT and iNKT cells. Cord blood beta clonotypes present at high abundance carried fewer insertions; no such pattern appeared in memory repertoires.

This sequence was found in a woman between 45 and 60 years old in good health. Material for sequencing was memory T cells sorted from blood. The chain carries TRBV9 and TRBJ2-3; no firm D call. The CDR3 DNA reads TGTGCCAGCAGCGGCTACACAGATACGCAGTATTTT. It translates to CASSGYTDTQYF. The full variable domain, in which reference TRBV9 and TRBJ2-3 provide the parts outside the CDR3, is DSGVTQTPKHLITATGQRVTLRCSPRSGDLSVYWYQQSLDQGLQFLIQYYNGEERAKGNILERFSAQQFPDLHSELNLSSLELGDSALYFCASSGYTDTQYFGPGTRLTVL.